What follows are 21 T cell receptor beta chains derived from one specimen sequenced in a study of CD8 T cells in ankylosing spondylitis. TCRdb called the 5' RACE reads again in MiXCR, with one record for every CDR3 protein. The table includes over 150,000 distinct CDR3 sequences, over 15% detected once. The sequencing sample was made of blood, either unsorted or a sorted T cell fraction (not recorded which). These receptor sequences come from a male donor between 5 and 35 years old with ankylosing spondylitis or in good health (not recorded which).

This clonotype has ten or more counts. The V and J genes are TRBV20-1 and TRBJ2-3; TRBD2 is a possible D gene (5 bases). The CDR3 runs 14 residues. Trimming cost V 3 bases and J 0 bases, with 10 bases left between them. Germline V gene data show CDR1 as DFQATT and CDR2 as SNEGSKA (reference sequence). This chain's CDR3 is CSASLERSTDTQYF. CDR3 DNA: TGCAGTGCTAGCTTAGAGCGGAGCACAGATACGCAGTATTTT.

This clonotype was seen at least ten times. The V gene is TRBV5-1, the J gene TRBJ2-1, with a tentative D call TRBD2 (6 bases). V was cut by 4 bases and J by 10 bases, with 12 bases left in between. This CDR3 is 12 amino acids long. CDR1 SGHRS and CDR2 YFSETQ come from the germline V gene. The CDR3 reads CASSTGLLEQFF. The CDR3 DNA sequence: TGCGCCAGCAGCACGGGACTCCTAGAGCAGTTCTTC.

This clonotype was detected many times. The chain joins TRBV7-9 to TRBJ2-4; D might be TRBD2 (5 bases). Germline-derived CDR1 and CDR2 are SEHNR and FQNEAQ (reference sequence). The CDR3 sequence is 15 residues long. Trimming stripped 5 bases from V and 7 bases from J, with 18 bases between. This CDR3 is CASSLAGIPGNIQYF. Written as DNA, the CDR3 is TGTGCCAGCAGCCTTGCCGGGATCCCGGGGAACATTCAGTACTTC.

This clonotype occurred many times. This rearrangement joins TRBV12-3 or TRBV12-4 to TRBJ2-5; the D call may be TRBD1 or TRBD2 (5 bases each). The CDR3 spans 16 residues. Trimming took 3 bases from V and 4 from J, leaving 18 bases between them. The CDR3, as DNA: TGTGCCAGCAGTTTTAGCCCGTCACTTGGGGGAGAGACCCAGTACTTC. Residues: CASSFSPSLGGETQYF.

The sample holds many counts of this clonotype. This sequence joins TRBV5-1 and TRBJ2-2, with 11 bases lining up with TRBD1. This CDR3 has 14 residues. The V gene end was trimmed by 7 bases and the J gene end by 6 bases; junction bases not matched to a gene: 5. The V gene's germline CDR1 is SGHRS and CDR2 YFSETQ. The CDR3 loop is CASGPGQGAGELFF. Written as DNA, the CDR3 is TGCGCCAGCGGACCGGGACAGGGGGCCGGGGAGCTGTTTTTT.

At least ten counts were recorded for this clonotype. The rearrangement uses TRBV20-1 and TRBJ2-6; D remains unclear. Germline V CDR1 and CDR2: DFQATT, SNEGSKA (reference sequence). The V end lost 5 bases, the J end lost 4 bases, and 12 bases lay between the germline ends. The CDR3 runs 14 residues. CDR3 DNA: TGCAGTGCTGTGCCCAGCGCCGGGGCCAACGTCCTGACTTTC. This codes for CSAVPSAGANVLTF.

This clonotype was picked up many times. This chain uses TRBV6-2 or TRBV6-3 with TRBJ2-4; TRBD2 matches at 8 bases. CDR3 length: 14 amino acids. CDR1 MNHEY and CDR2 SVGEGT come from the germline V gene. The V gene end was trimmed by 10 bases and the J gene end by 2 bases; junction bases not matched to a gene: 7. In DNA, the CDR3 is TGTGCCACGAGCGGGAGTAGGACCAAAAACATTCAGTACTTC. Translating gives CATSGSRTKNIQYF.

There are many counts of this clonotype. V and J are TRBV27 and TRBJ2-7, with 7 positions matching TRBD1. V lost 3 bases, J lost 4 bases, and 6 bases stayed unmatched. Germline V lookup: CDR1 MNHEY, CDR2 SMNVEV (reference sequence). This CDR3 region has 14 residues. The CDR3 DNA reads TGTGCCAGCAGTTTCGAATCACAGGGGTACGAGCAGTACTTC. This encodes CASSFESQGYEQYF.

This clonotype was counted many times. The CDR3 spells CAWRGTGPNQPQHF. The CDR3 region has the DNA TGTGCCTGGAGGGGGACAGGGCCGAATCAGCCCCAGCATTTT. This chain links TRBV30 with TRBJ1-5; 9 nucleotides align to TRBD1. The CDR3 spans 14 residues. After removal of 3 bases from V and 4 bases from J, the junction contained 4 bases not matched to a gene. Germline V gene data show CDR1 as GTSNPN and CDR2 as SVGIG (reference sequence).

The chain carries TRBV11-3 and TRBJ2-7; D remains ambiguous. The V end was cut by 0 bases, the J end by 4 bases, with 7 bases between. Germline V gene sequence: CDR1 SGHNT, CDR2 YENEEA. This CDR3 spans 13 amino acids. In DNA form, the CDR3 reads TGTGCCAGCAGCTTAGATCGTTTATACGAGCAGTACGTC. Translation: CASSLDRLYEQYV.

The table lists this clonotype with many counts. The CDR3, as DNA: TGTGCCAGCAGTTACCGGTTACAGACCTACGAGCAGTACTTC. Its translation: CASSYRLQTYEQYF. The chain joins TRBV6-5 to TRBJ2-7; D is unclear. The CDR3 has 14 residues. The ends were cut back, 2 bases at V and 2 bases at J, with 10 bases in the middle. CDR1 and CDR2 (germline): MNHEY, SVGAGI.

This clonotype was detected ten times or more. The CDR3 nucleotides are TGCGCCAGCAGCTTGGAGGCAGCGGAGACCCAGTACTTC. Its protein is CASSLEAAETQYF. The V and J genes are TRBV5-1 and TRBJ2-5; D unclear. Germline lookup yields CDR1 SGHRS and CDR2 YFSETQ. V lost 0 bases and J 5 bases, leaving 8 bases between the germline ends. The CDR3 runs to 13 residues.

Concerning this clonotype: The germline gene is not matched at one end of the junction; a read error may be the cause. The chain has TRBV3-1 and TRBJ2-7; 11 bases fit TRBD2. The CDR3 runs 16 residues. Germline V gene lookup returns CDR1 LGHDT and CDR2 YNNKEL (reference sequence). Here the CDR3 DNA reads TGTACCAGCAGCAAAAGTCGGGGACTAGCGGCCTACGAGCAGTACTTC. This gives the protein CTSSKSRGLAAYEQYF.

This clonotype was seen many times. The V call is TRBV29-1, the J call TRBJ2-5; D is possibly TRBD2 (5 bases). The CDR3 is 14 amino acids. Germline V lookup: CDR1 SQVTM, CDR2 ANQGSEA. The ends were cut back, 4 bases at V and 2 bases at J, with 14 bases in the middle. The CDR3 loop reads CSVVFRDRQETQYF. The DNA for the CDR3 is TGCAGCGTTGTTTTTCGGGATAGGCAAGAGACCCAGTACTTC.

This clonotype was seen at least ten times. The CDR3 protein is CASSPREDQETQYF. The CDR3 DNA reads as TGTGCCAGCAGCCCTCGGGAGGACCAAGAGACCCAGTACTTC. V is TRBV7-9 and J is TRBJ2-5; 7 nucleotides align to TRBD2. This CDR3 has 14 amino acids. Per the germline V gene, CDR1 is SEHNR and CDR2 is FQNEAQ (reference sequence). J was trimmed by 0 bases and V by 5 bases; bases with no gene match: 3.

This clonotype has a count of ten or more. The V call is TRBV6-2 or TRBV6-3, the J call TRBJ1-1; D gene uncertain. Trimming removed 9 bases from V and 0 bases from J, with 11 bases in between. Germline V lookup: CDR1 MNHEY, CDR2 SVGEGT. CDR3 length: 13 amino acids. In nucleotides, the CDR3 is TGTGCCAGTAGACAAGGAATGAACACTGAAGCTTTCTTT. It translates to CASRQGMNTEAFF.

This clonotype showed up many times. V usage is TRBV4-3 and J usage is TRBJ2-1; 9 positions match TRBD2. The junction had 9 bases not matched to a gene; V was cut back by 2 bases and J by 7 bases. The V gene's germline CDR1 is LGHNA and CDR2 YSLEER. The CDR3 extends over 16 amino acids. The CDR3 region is CASSQLISGRTNEQFF. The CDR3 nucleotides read TGCGCCAGCAGCCAACTTATTAGCGGGAGAACGAATGAGCAGTTCTTC.

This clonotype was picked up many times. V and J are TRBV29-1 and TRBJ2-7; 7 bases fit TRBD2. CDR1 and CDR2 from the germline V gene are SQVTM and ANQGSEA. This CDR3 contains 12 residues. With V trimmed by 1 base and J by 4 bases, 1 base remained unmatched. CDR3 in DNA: TGCAGCGTTGAAGTGGGAGGGTACGAGCAGTACTTC. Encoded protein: CSVEVGGYEQYF.

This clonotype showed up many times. CDR3 DNA: TGCAGTGCTAGAGCTCTGGGACAGGGGGCTTCTAACTATGGCTACACCTTC. This codes for CSARALGQGASNYGYTF. This chain joins TRBV20-1 and TRBJ1-2, with TRBD1 matching 12 bases. The V and J ends lost 1 base and 0 bases, in that order; junction bases with no gene match: 6. Germline V gene lookup returns CDR1 DFQATT and CDR2 SNEGSKA (reference sequence). This CDR3 has 17 residues.

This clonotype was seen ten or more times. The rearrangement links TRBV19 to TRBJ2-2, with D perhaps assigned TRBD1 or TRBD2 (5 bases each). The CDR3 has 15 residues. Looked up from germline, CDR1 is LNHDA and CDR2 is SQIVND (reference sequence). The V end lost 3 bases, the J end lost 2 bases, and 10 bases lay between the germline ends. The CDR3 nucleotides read TGTGCCAGTAGTATCGAGGGACCAAACACCGGGGAGCTGTTTTTT. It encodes CASSIEGPNTGELFF.

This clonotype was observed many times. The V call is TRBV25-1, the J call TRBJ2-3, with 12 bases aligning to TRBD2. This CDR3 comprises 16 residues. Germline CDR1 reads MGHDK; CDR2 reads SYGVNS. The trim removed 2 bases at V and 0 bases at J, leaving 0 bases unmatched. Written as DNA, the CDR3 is TGTGCCAGCAGTGAAGGGACTAGCGGGAGCACAGATACGCAGTATTTT. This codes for CASSEGTSGSTDTQYF.